This T cell receptor (beta chain) is from a study of blood T cell repertoires in COVID-19. CDR3 length equals 13 residues. The germline V gene encodes CDR1 SGHNT and CDR2 YYREEE (reference sequence). The junction had 4 bases not matched to a gene; V was cut back by 4 bases and J by 4 bases. The method was immunoSEQ multiplex PCR; TCRdb's version includes in-frame clones alone and lacks a portion of them. The sample comprises 130,000 or so clones, approximately 84% of which are singletons, and about 16% rests with the top ten. The sequencing input was peripheral blood. The chain combines TRBV5-4 with TRBJ1-1, with 7 bases that match TRBD1. The receptor comes from a woman between 50 and 59 years old who had recovered from COVID-19. The CDR3 region is CASSRDSTTEAFF. The DNA for the CDR3 is TGTGCCAGCAGCCGGGACAGCACCACTGAAGCTTTCTTT.